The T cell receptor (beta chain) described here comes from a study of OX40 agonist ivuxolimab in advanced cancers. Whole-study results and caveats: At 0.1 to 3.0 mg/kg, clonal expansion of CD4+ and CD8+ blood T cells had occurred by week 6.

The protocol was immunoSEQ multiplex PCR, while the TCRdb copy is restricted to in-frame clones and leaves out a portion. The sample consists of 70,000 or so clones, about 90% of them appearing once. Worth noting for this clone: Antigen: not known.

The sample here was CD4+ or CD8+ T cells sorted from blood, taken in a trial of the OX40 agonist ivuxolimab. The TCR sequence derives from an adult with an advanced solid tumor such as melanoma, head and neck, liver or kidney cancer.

The DNA of the CDR3 is TGCGCCAGCAGCTTGTCGAGACAGGCGCCCCAAGAGACCCAGTACTTC. It encodes CASSLSRQAPQETQYF. The gene calls are TRBV5-1 and TRBJ2-5; weak D call: TRBD1 (6 bases). The CDR3 runs 16 residues. Germline lookup yields CDR1 SGHRS and CDR2 YFSETQ. V was shortened by 1 base and J by 1 base, with 14 bases between the two germline ends.